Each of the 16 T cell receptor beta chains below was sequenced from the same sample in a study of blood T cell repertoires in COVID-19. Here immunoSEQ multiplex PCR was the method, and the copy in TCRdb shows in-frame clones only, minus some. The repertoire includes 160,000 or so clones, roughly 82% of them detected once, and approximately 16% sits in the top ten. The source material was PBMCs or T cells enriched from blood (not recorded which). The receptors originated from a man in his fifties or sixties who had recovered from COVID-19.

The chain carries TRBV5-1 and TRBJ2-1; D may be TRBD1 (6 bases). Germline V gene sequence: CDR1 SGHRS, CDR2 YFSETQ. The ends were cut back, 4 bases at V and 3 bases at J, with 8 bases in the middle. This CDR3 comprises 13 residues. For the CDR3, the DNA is TGCGCCAGCAGCGAACAGGGCTACAATGAGCAGTTCTTC. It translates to CASSEQGYNEQFF.

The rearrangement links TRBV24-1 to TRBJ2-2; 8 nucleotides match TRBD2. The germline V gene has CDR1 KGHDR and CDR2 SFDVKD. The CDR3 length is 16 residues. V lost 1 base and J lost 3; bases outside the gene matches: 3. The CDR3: CATSDLRRGDTGELFF. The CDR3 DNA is TGTGCCACCAGTGATTTACGGCGGGGGGACACCGGGGAGCTGTTTTTT.

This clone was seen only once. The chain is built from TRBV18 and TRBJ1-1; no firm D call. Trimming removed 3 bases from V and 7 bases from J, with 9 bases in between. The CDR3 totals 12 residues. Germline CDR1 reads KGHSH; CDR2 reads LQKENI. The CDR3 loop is CASSPVNYEAFF. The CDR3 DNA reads TGTGCCAGCTCACCCGTAAACTATGAAGCTTTCTTT.

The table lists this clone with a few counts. CDR3: CASSPSTDTQYF. The CDR3 DNA is TGTGCCAGCAGCCCAAGCACAGATACGCAGTATTTT. The V gene is TRBV9, the J gene TRBJ2-3; D not certain. Germline values: CDR1 SGDLS, CDR2 YYNGEE. The V end was cut by 4 bases, the J end by 0 bases, with 3 bases between. The CDR3 contains 12 residues.

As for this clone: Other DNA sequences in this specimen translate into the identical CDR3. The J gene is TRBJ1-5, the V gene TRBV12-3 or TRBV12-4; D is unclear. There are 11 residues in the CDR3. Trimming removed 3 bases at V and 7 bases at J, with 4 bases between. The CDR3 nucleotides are TGTGCCAGCAGTTTCGGGCAGCCCCAGCATTTT. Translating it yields CASSFGQPQHF.

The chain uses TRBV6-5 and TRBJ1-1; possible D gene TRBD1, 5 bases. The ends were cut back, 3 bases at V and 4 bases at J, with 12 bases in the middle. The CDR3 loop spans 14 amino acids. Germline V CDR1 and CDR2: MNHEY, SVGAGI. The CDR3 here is CASSYEGLSTEAFF. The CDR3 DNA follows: TGTGCCAGCAGTTATGAGGGACTGAGCACTGAAGCTTTCTTT.

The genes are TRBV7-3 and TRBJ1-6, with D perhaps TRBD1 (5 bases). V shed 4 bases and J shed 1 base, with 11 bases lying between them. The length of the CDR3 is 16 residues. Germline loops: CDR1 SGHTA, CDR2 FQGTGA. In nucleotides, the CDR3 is TGTGCCAGCAGCTCCCGACAGAGGTCCTATAATTCACCCCTCCACTTT. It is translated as CASSSRQRSYNSPLHF. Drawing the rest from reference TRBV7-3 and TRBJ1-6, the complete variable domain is GAGVSQTPSNKVTEKGKYVELRCDPISGHTALYWYRQSLGQGPEFLIYFQGTGAADDSGLPNDRFFAVRPEGSVSTLKIQRTERGDSAVYLCASSSRQRSYNSPLHFGNGTRLTVT.

CDR3 sequence (DNA): TGTGCCAGCAGTTCCCCAGGGGTACGGGCTAGTAACACTGAAGCTTTCTTT. This encodes CASSSPGVRASNTEAFF. The V and J genes are TRBV28 and TRBJ1-1; D is perhaps TRBD1 (6 bases). The CDR3 length is 17 residues. V was clipped by 4 bases and J by 2 bases, with 20 bases between them. Germline-derived CDR1 and CDR2 are MDHEN and SYDVKM.

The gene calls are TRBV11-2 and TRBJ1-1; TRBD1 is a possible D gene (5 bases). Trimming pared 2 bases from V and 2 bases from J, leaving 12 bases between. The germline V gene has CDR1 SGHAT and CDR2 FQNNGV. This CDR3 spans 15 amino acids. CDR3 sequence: CASSLSQGFNTEAFF. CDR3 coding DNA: TGTGCCAGCAGCTTAAGTCAGGGTTTCAACACTGAAGCTTTCTTT.

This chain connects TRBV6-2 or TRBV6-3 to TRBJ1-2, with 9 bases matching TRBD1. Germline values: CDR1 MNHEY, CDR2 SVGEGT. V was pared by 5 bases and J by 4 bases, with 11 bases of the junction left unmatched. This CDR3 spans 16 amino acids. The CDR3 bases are TGTGCCAGCAGTGATCCCGGGACAGGGAGGGGCTATGGCTACACCTTC. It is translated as CASSDPGTGRGYGYTF.

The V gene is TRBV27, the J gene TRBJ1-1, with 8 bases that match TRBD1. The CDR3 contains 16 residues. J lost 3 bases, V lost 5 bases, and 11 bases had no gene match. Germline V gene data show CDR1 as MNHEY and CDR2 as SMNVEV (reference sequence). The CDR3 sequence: CASSQWTGRADTEAFF. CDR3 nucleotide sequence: TGTGCCAGCAGTCAATGGACAGGGAGGGCGGACACTGAAGCTTTCTTT.

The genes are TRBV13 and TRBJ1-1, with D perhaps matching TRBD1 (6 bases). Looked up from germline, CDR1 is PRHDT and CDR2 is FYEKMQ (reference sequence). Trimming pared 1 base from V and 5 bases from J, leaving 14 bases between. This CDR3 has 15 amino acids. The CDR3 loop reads CASSLAGGGLTEAFF. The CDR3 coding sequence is TGTGCCAGCAGCTTAGCTGGGGGGGGCTTGACTGAAGCTTTCTTT.

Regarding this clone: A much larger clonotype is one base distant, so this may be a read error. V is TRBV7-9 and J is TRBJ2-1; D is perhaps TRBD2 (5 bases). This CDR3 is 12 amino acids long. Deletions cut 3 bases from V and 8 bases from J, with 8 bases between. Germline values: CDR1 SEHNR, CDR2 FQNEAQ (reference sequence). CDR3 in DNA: TGTGCCAGCAGCTTCGTCGGGGATGAGCAGTTCTTC. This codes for CASSFVGDEQFF.

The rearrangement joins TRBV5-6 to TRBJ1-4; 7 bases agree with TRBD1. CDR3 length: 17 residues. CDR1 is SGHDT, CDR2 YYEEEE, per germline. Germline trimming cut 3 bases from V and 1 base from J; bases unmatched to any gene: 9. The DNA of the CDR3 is TGTGCCAGCAGCTCGCGAACCACAGGGGTAACTAATGAAAAACTGTTTTTT. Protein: CASSSRTTGVTNEKLFF.

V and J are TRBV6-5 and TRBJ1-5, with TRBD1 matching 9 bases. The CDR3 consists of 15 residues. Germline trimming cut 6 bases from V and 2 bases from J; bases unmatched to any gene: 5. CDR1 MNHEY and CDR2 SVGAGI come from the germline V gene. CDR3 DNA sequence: TGTGCCAGCAGGGGACAGGGTTCTGGCAATCAGCCCCAGCATTTT. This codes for CASRGQGSGNQPQHF.

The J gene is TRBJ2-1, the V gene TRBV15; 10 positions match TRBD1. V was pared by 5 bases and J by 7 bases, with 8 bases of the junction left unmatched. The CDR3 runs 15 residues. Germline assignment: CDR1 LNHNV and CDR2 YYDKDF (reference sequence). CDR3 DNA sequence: TGTGCCACCAGCTCGGACAGGGGGGAATATAATGAGCAGTTCTTC. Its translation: CATSSDRGEYNEQFF.